Listed below are T cell receptor beta chains from one sample, sequenced in a study of technical replicates of blood from a handful of donors. Profiling relied on immunoSEQ multiplex PCR, and the TCRdb table lists in-frame clones only, not all of them. Of approximately 60,000 clones detected, 75% to 90% appear once; the ten largest clones hold roughly 4.6%. Sequencing input: PBMCs. These receptors originate from a human donor in good health. Some clones in this sample may be carry-over from other donors' samples. Each CDR3 is given with its conserved first and last residue. The order of the fields is J gene, V gene, D gene, clone size, CDR3 DNA, CDR3 protein. D genes are given only for firm matches. Expanded clones are given a class, and other clones once, few, many or no size at all.

j_call: TRBJ2-3
v_call: TRBV18
d_call: -
clone_size: -
cdr3_nt: TGTGCCAGCACCTCCACGTCTCAGGGAGGTGATACGCAGTATTTT
cdr3_aa: CASTSTSQGGDTQYF

j_call: TRBJ2-7
v_call: TRBV6-6
d_call: -
clone_size: -
cdr3_nt: TGTGCCAGCACCCAGAAAAGCTACGAGCAGTACTTC
cdr3_aa: CASTQKSYEQYF

j_call: TRBJ1-6
v_call: TRBV10-3
d_call: -
clone_size: -
cdr3_nt: TGTGCCATCAGTGAGTCTCAGGGAGGCAATTCACCCCTCCACTTT
cdr3_aa: CAISESQGGNSPLHF

j_call: TRBJ1-1
v_call: TRBV27
d_call: -
clone_size: -
cdr3_nt: TGTGCCAGCAGTCCCCTTGGGGGGGCGGGCACTGAAGCTTTCTTT
cdr3_aa: CASSPLGGAGTEAFF

j_call: TRBJ2-3
v_call: TRBV5-1
d_call: TRBD2
clone_size: -
cdr3_nt: TGCGCCAGCAGCGGATCTAGCGGGAGGGGGACAGATACGCAGTATTTT
cdr3_aa: CASSGSSGRGTDTQYF

j_call: TRBJ1-1
v_call: TRBV7-9
d_call: -
clone_size: -
cdr3_nt: TGTGCCAGCAGCTTAGGGTCTGGGACACCGGGGACTGAAGCTTTCTTT
cdr3_aa: CASSLGSGTPGTEAFF

j_call: TRBJ1-6
v_call: TRBV6-5
d_call: -
clone_size: -
cdr3_nt: TGTGCCAGCAGTAGAAGTCAGTATAATTCACCCCTCCACTTT
cdr3_aa: CASSRSQYNSPLHF

j_call: TRBJ2-7
v_call: TRBV29-1
d_call: TRBD1
clone_size: -
cdr3_nt: TGCAGCGGTGGACAGGGGTACTACGAGCAGTACTTC
cdr3_aa: CSGGQGYYEQYF

j_call: TRBJ2-2
v_call: TRBV11-2
d_call: TRBD2
clone_size: -
cdr3_nt: TGTGCCAGCAGCTTAATAGCGGGAGGGAGAAACGGGGAGCTGTTTTTT
cdr3_aa: CASSLIAGGRNGELFF

j_call: TRBJ1-6
v_call: TRBV19
d_call: -
clone_size: -
cdr3_nt: TGTGCCAGCCGGGAGGGACGGGGGAATTCACCCCTCCACTTT
cdr3_aa: CASREGRGNSPLHF

j_call: TRBJ2-1
v_call: TRBV4-3
d_call: TRBD2
clone_size: -
cdr3_nt: TGCGCCAGCAGCCAAGCTAGCGGGGGCAGCTCCTACAATGAGCAGTTCTTC
cdr3_aa: CASSQASGGSSYNEQFF

j_call: TRBJ1-1
v_call: TRBV7-2
d_call: -
clone_size: -
cdr3_nt: TGTGCCAGCAGCTCCCCTAGGACTGTGAAAGCTTTCTTT
cdr3_aa: CASSSPRTVKAFF

j_call: TRBJ2-2
v_call: TRBV10-3
d_call: TRBD2
clone_size: -
cdr3_nt: TGTGCCATCAGTGGACAGGGTAGCGGGGGATTCGCGAACACCGGGGAGCTGTTTTTT
cdr3_aa: CAISGQGSGGFANTGELFF

j_call: TRBJ2-5
v_call: TRBV4-2
d_call: TRBD2
clone_size: -
cdr3_nt: TGTGCCAGCAGCCAAGAACTAGCGGGGGGAGAAGAGACCCAGTACTTC
cdr3_aa: CASSQELAGGEETQYF

j_call: TRBJ1-2
v_call: TRBV2
d_call: TRBD1
clone_size: -
cdr3_nt: TGTGCCAGCAGGGCCGGGACAGGGGCTGGCGGCTACACCTTC
cdr3_aa: CASRAGTGAGGYTF

j_call: TRBJ1-2
v_call: TRBV29-1
d_call: -
clone_size: -
cdr3_nt: TGCAGCGTTGTCTGGGCAGATGTTGGCTACACCTTC
cdr3_aa: CSVVWADVGYTF

j_call: TRBJ2-7
v_call: TRBV27
d_call: -
clone_size: -
cdr3_nt: TGTGCCAGCAGTTTAAACGGAGTAGCAGGGGCCCCCCGCGAGCAGTACTTC
cdr3_aa: CASSLNGVAGAPREQYF

j_call: TRBJ1-1
v_call: TRBV6-7
d_call: TRBD1
clone_size: -
cdr3_nt: TGTGCCAGCAGTCATTACAGGGGACGGACTGAAGCTTTCTTT
cdr3_aa: CASSHYRGRTEAFF

j_call: TRBJ2-5
v_call: TRBV11-3
d_call: -
clone_size: -
cdr3_nt: TGTGCCAGCAGCTTAGGGACTCCAGGGGTGGAGACCCAGTACTTC
cdr3_aa: CASSLGTPGVETQYF

j_call: TRBJ1-3
v_call: TRBV7-9
d_call: -
clone_size: -
cdr3_nt: TGTGCCAGCAGCTTAGTACAGGCCATGGGCTCTGGAAACACCATATATTTT
cdr3_aa: CASSLVQAMGSGNTIYF

j_call: TRBJ2-5
v_call: TRBV25-1
d_call: TRBD1
clone_size: -
cdr3_nt: TGTGCCAGCAGTGATCGGACAGGGTTCCAAGAGACCCAGTACTTC
cdr3_aa: CASSDRTGFQETQYF

j_call: TRBJ2-4
v_call: TRBV6-6
d_call: -
clone_size: -
cdr3_nt: TGTGCCAGCAGCCTCACAGGGGGGGTTAACATTCAGTACTTC
cdr3_aa: CASSLTGGVNIQYF

j_call: TRBJ1-5
v_call: TRBV27
d_call: TRBD1
clone_size: -
cdr3_nt: TGTGCCAGCAGTTTATTTGGGCACGACAGGGGCAATCAGCCCCAGCATTTT
cdr3_aa: CASSLFGHDRGNQPQHF

j_call: TRBJ2-5
v_call: TRBV6-5
d_call: -
clone_size: -
cdr3_nt: TGTGCCAGCAGTTCTTATGAGACCCAGTACTTC
cdr3_aa: CASSSYETQYF

j_call: TRBJ2-5
v_call: TRBV7-9
d_call: -
clone_size: few
cdr3_nt: TGTGCCAGCAGCTTAGGTGAGGAGACCCAGTACTTC
cdr3_aa: CASSLGEETQYF

j_call: TRBJ2-2
v_call: TRBV19
d_call: -
clone_size: few
cdr3_nt: TGTGCCAGTAGTATCCCGGGGACCGGGGAGCTGTTTTTT
cdr3_aa: CASSIPGTGELFF